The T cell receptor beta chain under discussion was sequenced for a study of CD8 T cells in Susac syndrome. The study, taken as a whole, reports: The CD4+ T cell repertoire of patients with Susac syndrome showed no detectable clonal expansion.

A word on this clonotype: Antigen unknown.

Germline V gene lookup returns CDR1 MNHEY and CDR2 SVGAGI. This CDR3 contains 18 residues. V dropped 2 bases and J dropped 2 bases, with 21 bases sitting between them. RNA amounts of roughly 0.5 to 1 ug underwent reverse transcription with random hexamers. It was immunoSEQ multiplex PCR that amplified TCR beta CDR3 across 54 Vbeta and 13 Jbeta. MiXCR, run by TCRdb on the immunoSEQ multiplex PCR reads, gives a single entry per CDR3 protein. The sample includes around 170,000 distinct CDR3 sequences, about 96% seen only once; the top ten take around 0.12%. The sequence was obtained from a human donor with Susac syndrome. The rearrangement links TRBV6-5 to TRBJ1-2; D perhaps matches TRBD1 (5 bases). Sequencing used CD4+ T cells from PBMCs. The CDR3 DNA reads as TGTGCCAGCAGTTACAGACAGCAGAGCCTCCGCCCGAACTATGGCTACACCTTC. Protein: CASSYRQQSLRPNYGYTF.